This TCR beta chain was recovered during a study of blood T cell repertoires in COVID-19. Across the whole study: The United States, Italy and Spain provided the acute and convalescent COVID-19 samples. In each case, the material was cDNA or gDNA derived from T cells, B-cell-depleted T cells, or PBMCs.

This CDR3 contains 15 residues. CDR1 SGHRS and CDR2 YFSETQ come from the germline V gene. J lost 2 bases, V lost 5 bases, and 8 bases had no gene match. The authors' processing: Counts of nucleated cells, estimated from reference gene primer amplification, were obtained. The method was immunoSEQ multiplex PCR; TCRdb's version includes in-frame clones alone and lacks a portion of them. V, J and clone size derive from that table, while D and trimming were established from the DNA sequence. This sample has about 98,000 clones, with 70% to 90% found just once. The gene calls are TRBV5-1 and TRBJ2-3; 7 nucleotides match TRBD2. Sequencing input: peripheral blood. The clonotype was recovered from a man in his sixties with acute or convalescent COVID-19. CDR3 nucleotide sequence: TGCGCCAGCAGGATGGCAAGCGGGACCACAGATACGCAGTATTTT. Amino acid sequence: CASRMASGTTDTQYF.